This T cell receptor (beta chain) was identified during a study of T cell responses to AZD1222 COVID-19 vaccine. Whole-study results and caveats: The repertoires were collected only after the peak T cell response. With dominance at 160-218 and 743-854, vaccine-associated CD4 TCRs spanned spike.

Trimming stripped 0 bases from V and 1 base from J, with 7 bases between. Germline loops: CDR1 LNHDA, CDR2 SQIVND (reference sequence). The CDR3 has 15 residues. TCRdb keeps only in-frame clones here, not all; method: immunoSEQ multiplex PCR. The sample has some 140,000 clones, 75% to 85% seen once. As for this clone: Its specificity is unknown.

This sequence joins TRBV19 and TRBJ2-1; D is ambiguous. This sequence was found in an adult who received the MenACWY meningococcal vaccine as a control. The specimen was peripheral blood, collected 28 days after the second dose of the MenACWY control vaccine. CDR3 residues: CASSIDRRSYNEQFF. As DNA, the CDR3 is TGTGCCAGTAGTATAGACAGGAGATCCTACAATGAGCAGTTCTTC. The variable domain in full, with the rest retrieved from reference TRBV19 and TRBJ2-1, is DGGITQSPKYLFRKEGQNVTLSCEQNLNHDAMYWYRQDPGQGLRLIYYSQIVNDFQKGDIAEGYSVSREKKESFPLTVTSAQKNPTAFYLCASSIDRRSYNEQFFGPGTRLTVL.